These 8 T cell receptor beta chains were sequenced from one sample in a study of cytomegalovirus exposure and HLA in healthy donors. It was with 60 Vbeta and 13 Jbeta primers that the PCR ran. TCRdb's table, derived via immunoSEQ multiplex PCR, lists solely in-frame clones and lacks some. This sample carries some 120,000 clones, with approximately 6.8% going to the ten biggest clones. Sequenced sample: PBMCs. Receptors were obtained from a man in his forties in good health and CMV-seropositive.

The chain joins TRBV28 to TRBJ1-2; D gene ambiguous. This CDR3 is built from 11 residues. Germline CDR1 reads MDHEN; CDR2 reads SYDVKM. Deletions cut 5 bases from V and 7 bases from J, with 8 bases between. The CDR3 is CASSLPGGYTF. CDR3 DNA sequence: TGTGCCAGCAGTCTACCCGGTGGCTACACCTTC.

V usage is TRBV7-3 and J usage is TRBJ2-3; 8 bases agree with TRBD2. The CDR3 consists of 14 residues. With V trimmed by 5 bases and J by 5 bases, 6 bases remained unmatched. Germline assignment: CDR1 SGHTA and CDR2 FQGTGA. The CDR3 nucleotides are TGTGCCAGCAGCCGTAGCGGGGCCCTAGATACGCAGTATTTT. This gives the protein CASSRSGALDTQYF.

The CDR3 nucleotides read TGTGCCAGCAGCTTGCCGTCGGGACTAGCGGAGAATCGAGAGACCCAGTACTTC. Protein sequence: CASSLPSGLAENRETQYF. The chain combines TRBV7-6 with TRBJ2-5, with 11 nucleotides matching TRBD2. The J segment lost 4 bases and the V segment lost 3 bases, leaving 13 bases of the junction unmatched. In germline, CDR1 is SGHVS, CDR2 FNYEAQ. The CDR3 spans 18 residues.

The V and J genes are TRBV15 and TRBJ2-1, with 7 bases that match TRBD1. This CDR3 comprises 13 residues. J gave up 6 bases and V 2 bases, and 1 base lay outside the gene matches. The germline gives CDR1 LNHNV, CDR2 YYDKDF (reference sequence). CDR3 loop: CATSRNRGNEQFF. The CDR3 DNA is TGTGCCACCAGCAGAAACAGGGGCAATGAGCAGTTCTTC.

This sequence joins TRBV5-4 and TRBJ2-3, with 7 nucleotides matching TRBD2. CDR1 and CDR2 from the germline V gene are SGHNT and YYREEE (reference sequence). The J segment lost 0 bases and the V segment lost 4 bases, leaving 5 bases of the junction unmatched. This CDR3 has 15 residues. The DNA for the CDR3 is TGTGCCAGCAGCATCGGGGACTACAGCACAGATACGCAGTATTTT. Its protein product is CASSIGDYSTDTQYF.

The chain joins TRBV6-5 to TRBJ1-4; 9 bases match TRBD1. V lost 6 bases to trimming and J lost 8 bases; unmatched junction nucleotides: 10. Per germline, CDR1 MNHEY and CDR2 SVGAGI. This CDR3 comprises 15 residues. CDR3 loop: CASRETGTGSEKLFF. The CDR3 region has the DNA TGTGCCAGCAGGGAAACCGGGACAGGGAGCGAAAAACTGTTTTTT.

CDR3 coding DNA: TGCGCCAGCAGCTTGAGTGGGGGACTAGCACCCAATGAGCAGTTCTTC. This translates into CASSLSGGLAPNEQFF. The V call is TRBV5-1, the J call TRBJ2-1, with 9 bases aligning to TRBD2. With 1 base clipped from V and 6 bases from J, the junction kept 8 bases outside the gene matches. The CDR3 contains 16 residues. The germline V gene has CDR1 SGHRS and CDR2 YFSETQ.

The chain is built from TRBV14 and TRBJ2-3; TRBD2 is a possible D gene (6 bases). V dropped 6 bases and J dropped 0 bases, with 13 bases sitting between them. The germline CDR1 and CDR2 sequences are SGHDN and FVKESK. CDR3 size: 15 residues. CDR3 DNA sequence: TGTGCCAGCAGGAGTAGCGGAGCTAGCACAGATACGCAGTATTTT. It codes for CASRSSGASTDTQYF. The full variable domain, its missing parts supplied by reference TRBV14 and TRBJ2-3, is EAGVTQFPSHSVIEKGQTVTLRCDPISGHDNLYWYRRVMGKEIKFLLHFVKESKQDESGMPNNRFLAERTGGTYSTLKVQPAELEDSGVYFCASRSSGASTDTQYFGPGTRLTVL.